These 9 T cell receptor beta chains share one sample of origin, sequenced in a study of shared clonotypes between healthy human individuals. Libraries were prepared by immunoSEQ multiplex PCR; TCRdb keeps only in-frame clonotypes and omits some of them. In the table there are some 2,100,000 clones, 95% of which are singletons. The sequenced sample consisted of naive CD4+ T cells sorted from blood. Subset: CD45RA+ positively selected. These receptor sequences come from a man aged 18 to 29 in good health.

The chain employs TRBV27 and TRBJ2-1, with 11 bases fitting TRBD2. The CDR3 extends over 16 amino acids. Germline V gene data show CDR1 as MNHEY and CDR2 as SMNVEV (reference sequence). V was pared by 10 bases and J by 1 base, with 9 bases of the junction left unmatched. DNA for the CDR3: TGTGCCACCGGGACTAGCGGTGATAAGTCCTACAATGAGCAGTTCTTC. It yields the protein CATGTSGDKSYNEQFF.

V gene TRBV6-5 combines with J gene TRBJ2-7; TRBD1 might be the D (6 bases). Germline assignment: CDR1 MNHEY and CDR2 SVGAGI. V was trimmed by 10 bases and J by 2 bases, leaving 21 bases between them. The CDR3 is made up of 15 amino acids. The CDR3 bases are TGTGCCACCCAAAGGGGGACAAAACTTACCTACGAGCAGTACTTC. Amino acids: CATQRGTKLTYEQYF.

The chain carries TRBV5-4 and TRBJ1-2; TRBD1 might be the D (6 bases). The CDR3 extends over 14 amino acids. Germline V gene lookup returns CDR1 SGHNT and CDR2 YYREEE (reference sequence). V was cut by 3 bases and J by 5 bases, with 14 bases left in between. The CDR3 sequence: CASSSRGRLYGYTF. CDR3 DNA: TGTGCCAGCAGCTCCAGGGGAAGGCTTTATGGCTACACCTTC.

This clone was seen a single time. V is TRBV7-9 and J is TRBJ2-1, with D tentatively TRBD1 (6 bases). This CDR3 is 14 amino acids long. Germline loops: CDR1 SEHNR, CDR2 FQNEAQ (reference sequence). V lost 2 bases, J lost 5 bases, and 10 bases lay in between. The CDR3 loop reads CASSLQGYDNEQFF. The CDR3 DNA follows: TGTGCCAGCAGCTTACAGGGGTATGACAATGAGCAGTTCTTC.

V gene TRBV5-1 combines with J gene TRBJ2-7, with TRBD1 matching over 12 bases. Looked up from germline, CDR1 is SGHRS and CDR2 is YFSETQ. With V trimmed by 4 bases and J by 2 bases, 4 bases remained unmatched. The CDR3 has 15 amino acids. CDR3 sequence (DNA): TGCGCCAGCAGCGGGGACAGGGGGCCCCCCTACGAGCAGTACTTC. This encodes CASSGDRGPPYEQYF.

The chain uses TRBV10-1 and TRBJ1-1, with 7 positions matching TRBD1. The length of the CDR3 is 14 residues. V was pared by 5 bases and J by 4 bases, with 7 bases of the junction left unmatched. CDR1 and CDR2 from the germline V gene are WNHNN and SYGVQD (reference sequence). The DNA for the CDR3 is TGCGCCAGCAGTAAGACAGGGTCCGGCACTGAAGCTTTCTTT. Amino acid sequence: CASSKTGSGTEAFF.

Of note for this clone: This sample includes further DNA sequences coding for the same CDR3. V usage is TRBV4-3 and J usage is TRBJ2-5; 10 bases map to TRBD2. This CDR3 is built from 16 residues. V was pared by 0 bases and J by 5 bases, with 6 bases of the junction left unmatched. Germline loops: CDR1 LGHNA, CDR2 YSLEER. The CDR3 sequence: CASSQEAGGPGETQYF. CDR3 in DNA: TGCGCCAGCAGCCAAGAAGCGGGAGGGCCTGGGGAGACCCAGTACTTC.

The chain joins TRBV6-5 to TRBJ1-3; no reliable D call. The ends were cut back, 4 bases at V and 3 bases at J, with 13 bases in the middle. There are 15 residues in the CDR3. CDR1 and CDR2 (germline): MNHEY, SVGAGI. The CDR3 DNA reads as TGTGCCAGCAGTTCCGCGGCCCTGGATGGAAACACCATATATTTT. This gives the protein CASSSAALDGNTIYF.

The rearrangement links TRBV2 to TRBJ2-3; the D is unclear. The germline gives CDR1 SNHLY, CDR2 FYNNEI. V lost 1 base to trimming and J lost 10 bases, with 15 bases between them. The CDR3 extends over 14 amino acids. CDR3 nucleotides: TGTGCCAGCAGTGAAGGGGCTGTTGGCTGGGCGCAGTATTTT. Its protein is CASSEGAVGWAQYF.